These T cell receptor beta chains were read from a single sample in a study of cytomegalovirus exposure and HLA in healthy donors. TCRdb's copy holds only in-frame clones and misses some; the assay was immunoSEQ multiplex PCR. Here the sample spans approximately 130,000 clones, around 85% being singletons. Input material: PBMCs. The receptors originated from a woman in her 30s in good health and CMV-seropositive. Each CDR3 is given with its conserved first and last residue. Fields, in order: V gene, D gene, clone size, J gene, CDR3 DNA, CDR3 protein. A D gene is named only where the DNA matches it firmly. Some rows mark clone size as missing; the rest say once, few, many or name a class of expanded clone.

TRBV5-6,TRBD2,-,TRBJ2-7,TGTGCCAGCAGCCTTCTAGCGGGGAACTCCTACGAGCAGTACTTC,CASSLLAGNSYEQYF
TRBV18,TRBD1,-,TRBJ2-1,TGTGCCAGCTCACCCCGGACAGGGGGCTACAATGAGCAGTTCTTC,CASSPRTGGYNEQFF
TRBV9,-,-,TRBJ2-2,TGTGCCAGCAGCGTAGCTGGAGGGACCGGGGAGCTGTTTTTT,CASSVAGGTGELFF
TRBV18,-,few,TRBJ2-7,TGTGCCAGCTCACCACCTGCTGGAGTCCTTTACGAGCAGTACTTC,CASSPPAGVLYEQYF
TRBV9,-,-,TRBJ2-5,TGTGCCAGCAGCCCTACGGGGGGCGTATGGGAGACCCAGTACTTC,CASSPTGGVWETQYF
TRBV5-5,-,few,TRBJ2-7,TGTGCCAGCAGCTTGGCAGGGTTAGGCTACGAGCAGTACTTC,CASSLAGLGYEQYF
TRBV10-3,-,-,TRBJ1-1,TGTGCCATCAGTGAGGCTACAGGGAACGCTGAAGCTTTCTTT,CAISEATGNAEAFF
TRBV28,-,-,TRBJ1-1,TGTGCCAGCAGTATCCGGACAGCTAGAGCGCTCTTT,CASSIRTARALF
TRBV7-2,-,-,TRBJ1-6,TGTGCGACAAGGCGTAATTCACCCCTCCACTTT,CATRRNSPLHF
TRBV25-1,-,-,TRBJ2-3,TGTGCCAGCAGTGAAGCGACATCAGCAGATACGCAGTATTTT,CASSEATSADTQYF
TRBV19,-,-,TRBJ2-2,TGTGCCAGTAGTATCCTGGGAGCGACTCCGAACACCGGGGAGCTGTTTTTT,CASSILGATPNTGELFF
TRBV4-1,-,-,TRBJ2-7,TGCGCCAGCAGCCCCGACCGAGATAGCGGCTACGAGCAGTACTTC,CASSPDRDSGYEQYF
TRBV19,TRBD1,once,TRBJ1-2,TGTGCCAGCCGACTCGACAGGGCGGGCTATGGCTACACCTTC,CASRLDRAGYGYTF
TRBV5-1,-,-,TRBJ2-2,TGCGCCAGCAGCGTAAACCCGAGGGGGGGCCTCACCGGGGAGCTGTTTTTT,CASSVNPRGGLTGELFF
TRBV6-4,TRBD1,-,TRBJ2-3,TGTGCCAGCAGTGACTCACAGGGGGCAGATACGCAGTATTTT,CASSDSQGADTQYF
TRBV6-5,-,few,TRBJ1-2,TGTGCCAGCTGGTCGCAGGCCCATGGCTACACCTTC,CASWSQAHGYTF
TRBV5-4,TRBD2,-,TRBJ2-7,TGTGCCAGCAGCCACACCCTTAGCGGGGGGGCCTCCTACGAGCAGTACTTC,CASSHTLSGGASYEQYF
TRBV12-2,-,-,TRBJ2-7,TGTGCAAGTCGCTCGGGGTCCTACGAGCAGTACTTC,CASRSGSYEQYF
TRBV10-2,TRBD1,-,TRBJ1-3,TGCGCCAGCGCTACAGGGGCTGGAAACACCATATATTTT,CASATGAGNTIYF
TRBV4-1,TRBD1,once,TRBJ2-7,TGCGCCAGCAGCCAAGGGGACAGGGGTTTGGCCGAGCAGTACTTC,CASSQGDRGLAEQYF